This T cell receptor (beta chain) was captured in a study of blood T cell repertoires in COVID-19. As originally analysed: Amplification of reference gene primers provided the estimated nucleated cell counts. Here immunoSEQ multiplex PCR was the method, and the copy in TCRdb shows in-frame clones only, minus some. V and J calls and clone size come straight from that table; D and trimming were deduced from the DNA. Among approximately 220,000 clones listed, 80% to 90% were seen once. Participants were aged roughly 18 to 89 years, lived in roughly 23 US areas, and enrolled virtually. Cohorts were based on clinical histories the participants reported. The source is a woman aged 25 to 45 with acute COVID-19. The sample comprised PBMCs or T cells enriched from blood (not recorded which).

Written as DNA, the CDR3 is TGCGCCAGCCAGCCCGGGGTCCCCGGGGGGGAGCAGTACTTC. Amino acid sequence: CASQPGVPGGEQYF. J is TRBJ2-7 and V is TRBV10-1; TRBD2 matches 7 bases. The V gene's germline CDR1 is WNHNN and CDR2 SYGVQD (reference sequence). V shed 8 bases, J shed 7 bases, and the junction held 14 bases outside the gene matches. The CDR3 extends over 14 amino acids.